A selection of T cell receptor beta chains follows, all from one sample in a study of T cell responses to AZD1222 COVID-19 vaccine. Sequencing was performed with immunoSEQ multiplex PCR; in TCRdb, only in-frame clones are kept and a portion is missing. The sample lists 90,000 to 110,000 clones, around nine tenths occurring once. Sample: peripheral blood, taken on day 0 of AZD1222 vaccination. These receptor sequences come from an adult in good health. Both conserved end residues are part of each CDR3. D genes are given only for firm matches. Clone size is stated in some rows and not others, as once, few, many or a class when expanded.

v_call	clone_size	d_call	j_call	cdr3_nt	cdr3_aa
TRBV28	.	.	TRBJ1-2	TGTGCCACCCCCGGGACACCCACTAACTATGGCTACACCTTC	CATPGTPTNYGYTF
TRBV19	.	TRBD1	TRBJ1-5	TGTGCCAGTAGTATTAACCCGGGACAGCAAAATCAGCCCCAGCATTTT	CASSINPGQQNQPQHF
TRBV6-5	.	.	TRBJ1-3	TGTGCCAGCAGTTACGAGTTTTCTGGAAACACCATATATTTT	CASSYEFSGNTIYF
TRBV5-6	once	TRBD2	TRBJ2-5	TGTGCCAGCAGCTTAGAGACAACGGGACTAGCGGGACAGTACTTC	CASSLETTGLAGQYF
TRBV9	.	.	TRBJ2-7	TGTGCCAGCTCCGGTATAGGGGGTATGCGGGAGCAGTACTTC	CASSGIGGMREQYF
TRBV2	.	.	TRBJ2-5	TGTGCCAGCAGTGAAGCTCGGGAGACCCAGTACTTC	CASSEARETQYF
TRBV14	.	TRBD2	TRBJ2-3	TGTGCCAGCAGCCACCTTAGCGGGTTTACAGATACGCAGTATTTT	CASSHLSGFTDTQYF
TRBV27	.	TRBD1	TRBJ1-6	TGTGCCAGCAGTTTCCACGGACAGGGGAATTCACCCCTCCACTTT	CASSFHGQGNSPLHF
TRBV28	few	.	TRBJ1-5	TGTGCCAGCAGTTTCCCTAGGGGGGTAGATCAGCCCCAGCATTTT	CASSFPRGVDQPQHF
TRBV5-5	.	TRBD1	TRBJ2-2	TGTGCCAGCAGCTTGGAACGACAGGGGTACTTGGCCGGGGAGCTGTTTTTT	CASSLERQGYLAGELFF
TRBV7-9	.	.	TRBJ2-7	TGTGCCAGCAGGTCCACTAGTACGTCATCCTACGAGCAGTACTTC	CASRSTSTSSYEQYF
TRBV19	.	.	TRBJ2-1	TGTGCCAGTAGTACCCCTTTCGGGACATTTTACAATGAGCAGTTCTTC	CASSTPFGTFYNEQFF
TRBV6-1	.	TRBD1	TRBJ1-1	TGTGCCAGCAGCCAACTCGGACAGGGGGCGTATCTGGCTTTCTTT	CASSQLGQGAYLAFF
TRBV15	few	.	TRBJ2-7	TGTGCCACTTCGTCCCGTTCCGGCTACGAGCAGTACTTC	CATSSRSGYEQYF
TRBV2	.	TRBD1	TRBJ1-6	TGTGCCAGCTCCTACAGGGGAGATAATTCACCCCTCCACTTT	CASSYRGDNSPLHF
TRBV15	.	.	TRBJ1-5	TGTGCCACCAGCAGAGATTTAGCTGGACAGCCCCAGCATTTT	CATSRDLAGQPQHF
TRBV4-2	.	.	TRBJ1-6	TGTGCCAGCAGCCGCGTGTCAGGGGAGGAAAATTCACCCCTCCACTTT	CASSRVSGEENSPLHF
TRBV3-1/TRBV3-2	.	TRBD2	TRBJ2-1	TGTGCCGGCAGCCAACAAGCGGGAGAGCAGTTCTTC	CAGSQQAGEQFF
TRBV6-5	once	.	TRBJ1-5	TGTGCCAGCAGTTACTCTCCCCTTGGGGAGCAGCCCCAGCATTTT	CASSYSPLGEQPQHF
TRBV7-6	.	TRBD2	TRBJ2-5	TGTGCCAGCAGTTACTTAGCGGGAGCAGGGGAGACCCAGTACTTC	CASSYLAGAGETQYF
TRBV7-2	once	TRBD2	TRBJ2-1	TGTGCCAACAGCTCTCCGGGACTAGCTTACAATGAGCAGTTCTTC	CANSSPGLAYNEQFF
TRBV5-1	.	TRBD2	TRBJ2-3	TGCGCCAGCAGCCTGCTAGCGGACAGCACAGATACGCAGTATTTT	CASSLLADSTDTQYF
TRBV6-4	.	.	TRBJ2-7	TGTGCCAGCAGTGACTCTCTCAACGACGAGCAGTACTTC	CASSDSLNDEQYF
TRBV3-1/TRBV3-2	.	.	TRBJ2-6	TGTGCCAGCAGTAACTCTGGGGCCAACGTCCTGACTTTC	CASSNSGANVLTF
TRBV7-9	.	.	TRBJ2-5	TGTGCCAGCAGCTTACTGGGTCAAGAGACCCAGTACTTC	CASSLLGQETQYF
TRBV29-1	.	.	TRBJ1-2	TGCAGCGGGGAGCAGGGCGGCTATGGCTACACCTTC	CSGEQGGYGYTF
TRBV21-1	once	.	TRBJ2-7	TGTGCCAGCAGCAAAGATCAGGGTCTAGCGGGAGAGTACGAGCAGTACTTC	CASSKDQGLAGEYEQYF
TRBV7-2	.	.	TRBJ2-7	TGTGCCAGCAGCTTAAGGCAGGAATCCTACGAGCAGTACTTC	CASSLRQESYEQYF
TRBV5-4	.	.	TRBJ1-1	TGTGCCAGCAGCCCCCTGGGGGGAACTGAAGCTTTCTTT	CASSPLGGTEAFF
TRBV15	.	.	TRBJ1-5	TGTGCCACCAGCAGATCTGGGGGTTATAGCAATCAGCCCCAGCATTTT	CATSRSGGYSNQPQHF
TRBV11-2	once	.	TRBJ2-2	TGTGCCAGCAGCTCCGGACTCACCGGGGAGCTGTTTTTT	CASSSGLTGELFF
TRBV18	.	TRBD2	TRBJ2-5	TGTGCCAGCTCGAAGGGGACTAGGGAGACCCAGTACTTC	CASSKGTRETQYF
TRBV30	.	.	TRBJ1-6	TGTGCCTGGAGGTCGGGACCCGGTCCCCTCCACTTT	CAWRSGPGPLHF
TRBV7-2	.	.	TRBJ2-2	TGTGCCAGCAGCTTAGGACTAGAAGTATTCGGGGAGCTGTTTTTT	CASSLGLEVFGELFF
TRBV7-3	few	.	TRBJ2-3	TGTGCCAGCAGCTCCCGAGGGGGGAGCACAGATACGCAGTATTTT	CASSSRGGSTDTQYF
TRBV7-9	.	TRBD2	TRBJ2-2	TGTGCCAGCAGCTCCCAACTAGCGGGAAACACCGGGGAGCTGTTTTTT	CASSSQLAGNTGELFF
TRBV10-2	.	.	TRBJ2-2	TGCGCCAGCAGCCAAGACAGTTTTTCCACCGGGGAGCTGTTTTTT	CASSQDSFSTGELFF
TRBV6-4	few	TRBD2	TRBJ2-3	TGTGCCAGCAGTGAGGCGGGAGGGCTGGATACGCAGTATTTT	CASSEAGGLDTQYF
TRBV7-3	.	TRBD2	TRBJ2-1	TGTGCCAGCAGCTCGGGACTAGCTTCTAACAATGAGCAGTTCTTC	CASSSGLASNNEQFF
TRBV7-3	.	.	TRBJ1-1	TGTGCCAGCAGCACCGGGACACGCACTGAAGCTTTCTTT	CASSTGTRTEAFF
TRBV29-1	.	.	TRBJ2-1	TGCAGCGTTGAGAGGAATGAGCAGTTCTTC	CSVERNEQFF
TRBV7-9	.	TRBD1	TRBJ2-5	TGTGCCAGCAGCATCGGACAGGGCCCAGAGACCCAGTACTTC	CASSIGQGPETQYF
TRBV6-2/TRBV6-3	.	TRBD1	TRBJ1-6	TGTGCCAGCAGTCCGGACAGGGGGTATAATTCACCCCTCCACTTT	CASSPDRGYNSPLHF
TRBV14	.	.	TRBJ1-2	TGTGCCAGCAGCCAAGATGCCCGAGGTGGCTACACCTTC	CASSQDARGGYTF
TRBV6-5	.	.	TRBJ2-1	TGTGCCAGCCCCCCCGGCCTTTACAATGAGCAGTTCTTC	CASPPGLYNEQFF
TRBV5-1	.	.	TRBJ2-3	TGCGCCAGCAGCCGTGGGACACTAAACACAGATACGCAGTATTTT	CASSRGTLNTDTQYF
TRBV28	.	.	TRBJ2-5	TGTGCCAGCAGTCCCCCGGACTTACACAAAGAGACCCAGTACTTC	CASSPPDLHKETQYF
TRBV28	.	TRBD1	TRBJ1-1	TGTGCCAGCAGTCTCGAGGGACAGCTAAACACTGAAGCTTTCTTT	CASSLEGQLNTEAFF
TRBV7-3	.	.	TRBJ1-6	TGTGCCAGCAGCCTAGGCTGGGATTCACCCCTCCACTTT	CASSLGWDSPLHF
TRBV6-5	.	.	TRBJ2-7	TGTGCCACCATGTGGACGGCTAACGAGCAGTACTTC	CATMWTANEQYF
TRBV6-2/TRBV6-3	few	.	TRBJ2-6	TGTGCCAGCAGTGGGGCCCTCTCTGGGGCCAACGTCCTGACTTTC	CASSGALSGANVLTF
TRBV10-3	.	.	TRBJ2-5	TGTGCCACCGGAGCGGGGACCCAGTACTTC	CATGAGTQYF
TRBV6-5	.	.	TRBJ2-2	TGTGCCAGTCGTTTAGGAACCGGGGAGCTGTTTTTT	CASRLGTGELFF
TRBV5-1	.	TRBD2	TRBJ2-2	TGCGCCAGCCTCGGGGGGGCCGCGAACACCGGGGAGCTGTTTTTT	CASLGGAANTGELFF
TRBV10-1	.	.	TRBJ1-6	TGCGCCACCCCCCGTTCACCCCTCCACTTT	CATPRSPLHF